This T cell receptor beta chain was sequenced for a study of CD8 T cells in ankylosing spondylitis. This clonotype has ten or more counts. V lost 6 bases to trimming and J lost 3 bases, with 14 bases between them. This CDR3 region has 14 residues. TCRdb independently ran MiXCR on the 5' RACE reads; one entry per CDR3 protein. The sample carries approximately 340,000 distinct CDR3 sequences, about 15% recorded once. The sequencing sample was made of blood, either unsorted or a sorted T cell fraction (not recorded which). This TCR derives from a male donor with ankylosing spondylitis or in good health (not recorded which). This chain connects TRBV12-3 or TRBV12-4 to TRBJ1-2; D may be TRBD1 (5 bases). CDR3 protein: CASSPDTLDYGYTF. CDR3 coding DNA: TGTGCCAGCAGCCCGGACACGCTAGACTATGGCTACACCTTC.